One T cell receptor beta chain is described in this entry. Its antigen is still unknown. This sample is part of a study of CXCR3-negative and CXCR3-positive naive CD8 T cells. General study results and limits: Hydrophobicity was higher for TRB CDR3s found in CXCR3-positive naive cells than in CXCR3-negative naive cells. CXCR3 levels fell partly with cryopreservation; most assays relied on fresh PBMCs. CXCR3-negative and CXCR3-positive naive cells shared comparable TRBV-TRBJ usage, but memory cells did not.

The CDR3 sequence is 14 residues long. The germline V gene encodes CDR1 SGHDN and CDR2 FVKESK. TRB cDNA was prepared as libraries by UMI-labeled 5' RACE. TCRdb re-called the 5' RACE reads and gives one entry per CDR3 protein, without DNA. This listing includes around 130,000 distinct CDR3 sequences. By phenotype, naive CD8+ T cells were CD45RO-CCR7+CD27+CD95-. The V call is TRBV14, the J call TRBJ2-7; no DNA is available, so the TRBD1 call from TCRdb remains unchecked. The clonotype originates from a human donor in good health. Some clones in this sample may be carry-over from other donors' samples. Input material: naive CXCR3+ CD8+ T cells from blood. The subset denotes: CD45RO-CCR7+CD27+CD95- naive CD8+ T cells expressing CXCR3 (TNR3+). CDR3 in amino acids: CASSPRDSFYEQYF.